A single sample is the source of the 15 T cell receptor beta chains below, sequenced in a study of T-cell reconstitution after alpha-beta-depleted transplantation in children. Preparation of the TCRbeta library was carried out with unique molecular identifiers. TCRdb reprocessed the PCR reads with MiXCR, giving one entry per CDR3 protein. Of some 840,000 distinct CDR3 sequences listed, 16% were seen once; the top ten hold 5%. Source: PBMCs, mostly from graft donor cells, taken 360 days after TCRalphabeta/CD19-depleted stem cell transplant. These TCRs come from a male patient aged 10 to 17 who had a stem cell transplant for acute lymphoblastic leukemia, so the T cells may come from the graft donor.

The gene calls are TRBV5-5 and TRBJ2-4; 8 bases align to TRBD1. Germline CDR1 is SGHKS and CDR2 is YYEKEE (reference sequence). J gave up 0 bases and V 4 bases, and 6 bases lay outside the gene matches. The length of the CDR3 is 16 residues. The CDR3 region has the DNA TGTGCCAGCAGCACGACAGGGGCCTTAGCCAAAAACATTCAGTACTTC. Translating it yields CASSTTGALAKNIQYF.

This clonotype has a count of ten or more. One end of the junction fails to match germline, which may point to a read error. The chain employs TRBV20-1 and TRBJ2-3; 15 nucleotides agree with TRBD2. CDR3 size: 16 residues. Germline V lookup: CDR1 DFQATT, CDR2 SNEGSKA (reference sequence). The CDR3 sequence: CSARGSSGLAGGSIHF. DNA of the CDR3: TGCAGTGCTAGAGGATCATCCGGACTAGCGGGAGGGAGTATCCATTTT.

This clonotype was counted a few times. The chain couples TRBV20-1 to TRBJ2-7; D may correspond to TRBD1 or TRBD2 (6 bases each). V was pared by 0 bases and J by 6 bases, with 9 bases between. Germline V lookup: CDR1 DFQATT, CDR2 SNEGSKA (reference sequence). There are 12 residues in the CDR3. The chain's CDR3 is CSARDRGAEQYF. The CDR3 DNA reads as TGCAGTGCTAGAGATAGGGGGGCCGAGCAGTACTTC.

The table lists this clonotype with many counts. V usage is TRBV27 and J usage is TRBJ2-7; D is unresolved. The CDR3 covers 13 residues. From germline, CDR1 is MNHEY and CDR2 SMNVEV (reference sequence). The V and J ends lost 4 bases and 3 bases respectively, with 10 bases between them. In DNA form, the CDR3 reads TGTGCCAGCAGTTCCCAGCCGGTCTACGAGCAGTACTTC. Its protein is CASSSQPVYEQYF.

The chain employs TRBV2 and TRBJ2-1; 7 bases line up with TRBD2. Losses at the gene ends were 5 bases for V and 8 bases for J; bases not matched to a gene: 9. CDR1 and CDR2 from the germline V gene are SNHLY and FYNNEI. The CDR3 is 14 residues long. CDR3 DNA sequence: TGTGCCAGCAGTAGGGACTACCAGGGCGATGAGCAGTTCTTC. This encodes CASSRDYQGDEQFF.

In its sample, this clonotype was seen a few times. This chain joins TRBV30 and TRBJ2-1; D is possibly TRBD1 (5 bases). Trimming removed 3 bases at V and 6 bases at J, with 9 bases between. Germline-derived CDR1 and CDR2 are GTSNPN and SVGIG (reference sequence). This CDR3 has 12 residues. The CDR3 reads CAWSAQGNEQFF. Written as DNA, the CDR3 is TGTGCCTGGAGCGCCCAGGGCAATGAGCAGTTCTTC. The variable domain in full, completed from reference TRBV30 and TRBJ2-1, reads SQTIHQWPATLVQPVGSPLSLECTVEGTSNPNLYWYRQAAGRGLQLLFYSVGIGQISSEVPQNLSASRPQDRQFILSSKKLLLSDSGFYLCAWSAQGNEQFFGPGTRLTVL.

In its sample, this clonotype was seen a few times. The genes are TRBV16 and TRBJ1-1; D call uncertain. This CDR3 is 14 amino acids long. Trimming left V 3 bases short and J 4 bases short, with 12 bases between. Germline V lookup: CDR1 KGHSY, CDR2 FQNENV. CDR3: CASSQEGGITEAFF. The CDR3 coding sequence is TGTGCCAGCAGCCAGGAGGGAGGGATCACTGAAGCTTTCTTT.

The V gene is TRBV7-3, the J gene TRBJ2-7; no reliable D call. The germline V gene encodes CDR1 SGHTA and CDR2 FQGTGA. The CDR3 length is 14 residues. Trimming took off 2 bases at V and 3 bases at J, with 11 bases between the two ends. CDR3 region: CASSLFGGVYEQYF. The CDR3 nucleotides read TGTGCCAGCAGCTTATTCGGCGGAGTCTACGAGCAGTACTTC.

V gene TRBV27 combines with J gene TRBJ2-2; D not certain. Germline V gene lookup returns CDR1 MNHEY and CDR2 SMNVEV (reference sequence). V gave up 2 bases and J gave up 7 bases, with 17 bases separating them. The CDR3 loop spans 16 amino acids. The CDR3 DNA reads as TGTGCCAGCAGTTTAAGGGTACAGAGGTTCGTCGGGGAGCTGTTTTTT. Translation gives CASSLRVQRFVGELFF.

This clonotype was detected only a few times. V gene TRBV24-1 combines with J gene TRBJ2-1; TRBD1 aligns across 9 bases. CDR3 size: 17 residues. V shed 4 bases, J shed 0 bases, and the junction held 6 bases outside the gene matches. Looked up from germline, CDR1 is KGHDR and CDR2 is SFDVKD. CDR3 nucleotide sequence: TGTGCCACCAGTGACACCGGACAGGGGAGCTCCTACAATGAGCAGTTCTTC. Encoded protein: CATSDTGQGSSYNEQFF.

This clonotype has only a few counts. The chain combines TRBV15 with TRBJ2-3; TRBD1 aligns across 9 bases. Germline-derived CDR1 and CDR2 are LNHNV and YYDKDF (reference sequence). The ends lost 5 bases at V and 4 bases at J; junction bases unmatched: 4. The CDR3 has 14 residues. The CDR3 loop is CATSVRTGADTQYF. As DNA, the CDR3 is TGTGCCACCAGCGTACGGACAGGGGCAGATACGCAGTATTTT.

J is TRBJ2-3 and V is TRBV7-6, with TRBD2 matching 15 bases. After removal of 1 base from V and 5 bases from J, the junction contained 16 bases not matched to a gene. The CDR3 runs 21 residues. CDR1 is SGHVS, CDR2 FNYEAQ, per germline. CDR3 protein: CASSLGRRTSGRGWRRDTQYF. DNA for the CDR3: TGTGCCAGCAGCTTAGGCCGTCGGACTAGCGGGAGGGGATGGCGCCGAGATACGCAGTATTTT.

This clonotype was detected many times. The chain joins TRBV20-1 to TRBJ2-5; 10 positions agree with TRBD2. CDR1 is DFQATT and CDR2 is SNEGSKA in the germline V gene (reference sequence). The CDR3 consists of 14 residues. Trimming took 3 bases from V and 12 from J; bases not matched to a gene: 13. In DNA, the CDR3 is TGCAGTGCTAGGGCCCTAGCGGGAGTTGAAGGGGAGTACTTC. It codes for CSARALAGVEGEYF.

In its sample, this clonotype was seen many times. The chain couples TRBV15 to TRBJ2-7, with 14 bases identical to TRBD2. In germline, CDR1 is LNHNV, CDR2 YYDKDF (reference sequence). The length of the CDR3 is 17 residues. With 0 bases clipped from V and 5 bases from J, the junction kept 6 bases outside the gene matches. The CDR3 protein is CATSRDPGTSGSNEQYF. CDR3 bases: TGTGCCACCAGCAGAGATCCCGGGACTAGCGGGAGCAACGAGCAGTACTTC.

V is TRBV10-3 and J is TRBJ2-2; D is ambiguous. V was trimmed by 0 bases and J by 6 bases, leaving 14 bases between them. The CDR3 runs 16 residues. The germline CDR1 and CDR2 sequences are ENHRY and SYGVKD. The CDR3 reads CAISESKAYNPGELFF. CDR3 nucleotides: TGTGCCATCAGTGAGTCGAAGGCATACAATCCCGGGGAGCTGTTTTTT.